This T cell receptor (beta chain) is drawn from a study of blood T cell repertoires in COVID-19. About the research overall: Material from acute and convalescent COVID-19 was sourced from the United States, Italy and Spain. PBMCs, B-cell-depleted T cells, or T cells were the source of the cDNA or gDNA that made up the material.

The CDR3 extends over 13 amino acids. Germline CDR1 is SQVTM and CDR2 is ANQGSEA. The V end lost 6 bases, the J end lost 1 base, and 12 bases lay between the germline ends. Study processing details: Estimation of nucleated cell counts was performed using reference gene primer amplification. Profiled with immunoSEQ multiplex PCR; TCRdb holds only in-frame clones, not every one. V and J calls and clone size are copied from that table; D and trimming were computed from the DNA. The sample holds about 88,000 clones; around nine tenths are singletons and the top ten take over 1.5%. The sample taken for sequencing was peripheral blood. This chain links TRBV29-1 with TRBJ1-1; no reliable D call. This sequence originates from a man aged 55 to 70 with acute or convalescent COVID-19. The CDR3 nucleotides are TGCAGCGTGAAGGGCGCGGGGAACACTGAAGCTTTCTTT. Its translation: CSVKGAGNTEAFF.